This TCR beta chain appears in the sequencing data of a study of shared clonotypes between healthy human individuals. The germline V and J ends were trimmed by 4 bases and 5 bases, with 17 bases remaining between them. Germline V gene lookup returns CDR1 MNHNY and CDR2 SVGAGI (reference sequence). The CDR3 extends over 15 amino acids. Healthy HIV-negative adults without recent acute infections or vaccinations served as donors. To note about this clone: Its antigen remains unidentified.

Study-wide points: Represented diversity, genetic and exposure-history alike, was limited by few donors.

Sequencing was at deep level. 200 to 250 ng DNA, 25,000 to 35,000 T cell genomes, went into each sorted-subset replicate PCR. Sequencing used immunoSEQ multiplex PCR; TCRdb keeps in-frame clones, though not all of them. This sample has some 1 million clones, with about 75% found just once. Material for sequencing was memory CD4+ T cells sorted from blood. Subset described: CD45RA-negative fraction. This sequence was found in a young man in good health. V gene TRBV6-6 combines with J gene TRBJ1-1, with D tentatively TRBD1 (6 bases). CDR3 residues: CASSSRGGVGTEAFF. The CDR3 DNA is TGTGCCAGCAGTTCCCGAGGGGGGGTCGGGACTGAAGCTTTCTTT.